This TCR beta chain emerged from a study of PD-1 blockade in classical Hodgkin lymphoma. About the study: Patients in the cohort were put on intravenous nivolumab, 3 mg/kg every 2 weeks.

Notes on this clone: Its antigen remains unidentified.

Regarding the study as a whole: Whereas CD4+ TCR diversity had risen significantly by C4D1, CD8+ TCR diversity had not.

Assay used: immunoSEQ multiplex PCR; TCRdb lists only in-frame clones, some missing. The sample lists roughly 20,000 clones; around 84% were seen once. Each patient relapsed following autologous stem cell transplantation, and prior brentuximab vedotin exposure differed. Reported best responses ranged across complete response, partial response or progressive disease. The V and J ends lost 4 bases and 1 base respectively, with 11 bases between them. The CDR3 length is 14 residues. Germline-derived CDR1 and CDR2 are SGHTS and YDEGEE. The starting material was peripheral blood mononuclear cells (PBMCs), obtained at baseline. V and J are TRBV5-8 and TRBJ1-1; D is unresolved. This clonotype was sampled from a human donor with classical Hodgkin lymphoma. The CDR3 region is CASSLLRSNTEAFF. Written as DNA, the CDR3 is TGTGCCAGCAGCCTGTTGAGGTCGAACACTGAAGCTTTCTTT.